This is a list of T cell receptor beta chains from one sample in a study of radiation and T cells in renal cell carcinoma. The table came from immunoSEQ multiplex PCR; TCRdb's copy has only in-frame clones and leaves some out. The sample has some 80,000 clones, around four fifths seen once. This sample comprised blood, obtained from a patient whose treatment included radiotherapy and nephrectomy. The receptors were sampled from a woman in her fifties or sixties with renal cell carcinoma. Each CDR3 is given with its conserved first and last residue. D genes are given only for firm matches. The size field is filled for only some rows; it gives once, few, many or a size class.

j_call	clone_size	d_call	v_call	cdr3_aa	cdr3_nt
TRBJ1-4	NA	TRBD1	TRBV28	CASSAGGGNEKLFF	TGTGCCAGCAGCGCAGGGGGCGGGAATGAAAAACTGTTTTTT
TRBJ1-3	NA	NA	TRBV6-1	CASARGASSGNTIYF	TGTGCCAGCGCGCGGGGGGCCAGCTCTGGAAACACCATATATTTT
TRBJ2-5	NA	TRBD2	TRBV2	CASNPTSGRQETQYF	TGTGCCAGCAACCCTACTAGCGGGCGACAAGAGACCCAGTACTTC
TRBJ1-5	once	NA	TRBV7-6	CASSWGSSNQPQHF	TGTGCCAGCAGCTGGGGGAGTAGCAATCAGCCCCAGCATTTT
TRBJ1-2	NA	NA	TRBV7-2	CASSLGQGRRGYTF	TGTGCCAGCAGCTTAGGCCAGGGGCGTCGTGGCTACACCTTC
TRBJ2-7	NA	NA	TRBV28	CASSKQGTYYEQYF	TGTGCCAGCAGTAAACAGGGTACCTACTACGAGCAGTACTTC
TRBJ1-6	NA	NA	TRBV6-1	CASTLTGSPLHF	TGTGCCAGCACCTTGACCGGGTCCCCCCTCCACTTT
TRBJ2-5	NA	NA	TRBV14	CASSQQHKGETQYF	TGTGCCAGCAGCCAACAACATAAGGGGGAGACCCAGTACTTC
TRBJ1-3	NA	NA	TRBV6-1	CASSEAYGDTGNTIYF	TGTGCCAGCAGTGAAGCCTACGGGGATACTGGAAACACCATATATTTT
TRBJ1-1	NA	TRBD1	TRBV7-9	CASSSPGQGAFF	TGTGCCAGCAGCTCACCAGGACAGGGTGCTTTCTTT